The T cell receptor beta chain under discussion was sequenced for a study of graft-versus-host responses after intestinal transplantation. Study details: Each transplant was multivisceral, liver-intestinal, or isolated intestinal. Recipients were all induced with anti-thymocyte globulin, then given tacrolimus and steroids for 3 to 4 years. Study-wide findings and caveats: Peak GvH clone levels in circulation were associated with early post-transplant HvG declines. GvH clonotypes were identified within recipient marrow, with a subset emerging first in ileum or blood.

The germline V gene encodes CDR1 SEHNR and CDR2 FQNEAQ (reference sequence). The CDR3 sequence is 14 residues long. V lost 3 bases, J lost 2 bases, and 9 bases lay in between. Sequencing was performed with immunoSEQ multiplex PCR; in TCRdb, only in-frame clones are kept and a portion is missing. The data show approximately 130,000 clones, with more than 80% seen just once and around 0.16% held by the top ten. To note about this clone: Its target is not known.

Sequenced here: unstimulated CD4+ T cells sorted from spleen or lymph node cells, sampled before intestinal transplant. The clonotype was recovered from a human donor who received an intestinal transplant. The chain links TRBV7-9 to TRBJ2-3; no clear D gene. CDR3 bases: TGTGCCAGCAGCTTCGGTAGACCCACAGATACGCAGTATTTT. Protein sequence: CASSFGRPTDTQYF.